The T cell receptor beta chain described here comes from a study of shared clonotypes between healthy human individuals. Study context: A donor's plate count was three for CD4 naive and three for CD4 memory; CD8 naive had two and CD8 memory one. Study-level findings and limits: An expected dependence of interdonor clonotype sharing on sequencing depth was noted. The study sampled only blood, and tissue repertoires likely differ. There were few donors, and this limited the genetic and exposure-history diversity represented.

V was pared by 1 base and J by 1 base, with 7 bases of the junction left unmatched. Germline-derived CDR1 and CDR2 are LNHNV and YYDKDF (reference sequence). The CDR3 covers 17 residues. Points on this clone: The antigen is undetermined.

Using immunoSEQ multiplex PCR, the repertoire was profiled, and TCRdb retains in-frame clones only, with some absent. The table includes roughly 2 million clones, around 95% detected once. The chain combines TRBV15 with TRBJ1-1, with 9 bases aligning to TRBD1. This sequence originates from a man younger than 30 in good health. Sequencing input: naive CD4+ T cells sorted from blood. The subset denotes: CD45RA+ positively selected. The CDR3 spells CATSRGTGGNRNTEAFF. CDR3 bases: TGTGCCACCAGCAGAGGAACAGGGGGCAATCGGAACACTGAAGCTTTCTTT.